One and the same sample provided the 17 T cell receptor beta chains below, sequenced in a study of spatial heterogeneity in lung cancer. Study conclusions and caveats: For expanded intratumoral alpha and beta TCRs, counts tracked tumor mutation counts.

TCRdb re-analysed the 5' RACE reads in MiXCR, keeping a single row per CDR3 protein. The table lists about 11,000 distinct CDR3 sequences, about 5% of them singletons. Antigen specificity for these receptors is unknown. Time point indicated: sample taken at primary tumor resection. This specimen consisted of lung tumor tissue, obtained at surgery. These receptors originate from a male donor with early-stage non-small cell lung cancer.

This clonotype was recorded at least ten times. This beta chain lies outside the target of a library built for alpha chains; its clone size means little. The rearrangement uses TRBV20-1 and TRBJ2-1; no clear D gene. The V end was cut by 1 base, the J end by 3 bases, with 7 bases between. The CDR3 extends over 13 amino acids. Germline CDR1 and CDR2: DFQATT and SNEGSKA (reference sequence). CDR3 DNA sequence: TGCAGTGCTAGAGGAACTAACTACAATGAGCAGTTCTTC. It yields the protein CSARGTNYNEQFF.

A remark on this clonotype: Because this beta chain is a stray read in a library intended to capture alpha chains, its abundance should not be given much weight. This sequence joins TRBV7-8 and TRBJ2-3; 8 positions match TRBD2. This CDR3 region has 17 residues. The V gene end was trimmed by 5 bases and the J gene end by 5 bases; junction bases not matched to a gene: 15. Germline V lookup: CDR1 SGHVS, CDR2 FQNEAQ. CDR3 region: CASSPPRGTGGLDTQYF. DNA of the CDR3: TGTGCCAGCAGCCCACCTAGGGGGACGGGAGGGCTAGATACGCAGTATTTT.

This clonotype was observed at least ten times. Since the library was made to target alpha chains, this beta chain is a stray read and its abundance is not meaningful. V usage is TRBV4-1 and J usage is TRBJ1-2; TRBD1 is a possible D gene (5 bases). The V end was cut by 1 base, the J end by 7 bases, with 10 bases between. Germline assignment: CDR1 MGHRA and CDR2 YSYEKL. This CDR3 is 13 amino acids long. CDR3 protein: CASSQVGGSGYTF. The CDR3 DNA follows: TGCGCCAGCAGCCAAGTTGGGGGGAGTGGCTACACCTTC.

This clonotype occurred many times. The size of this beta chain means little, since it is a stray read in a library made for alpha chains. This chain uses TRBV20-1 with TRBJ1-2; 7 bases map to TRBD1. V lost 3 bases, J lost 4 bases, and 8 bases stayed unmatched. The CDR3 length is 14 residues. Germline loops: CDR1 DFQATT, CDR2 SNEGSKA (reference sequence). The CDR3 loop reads CSASITGASYGYTF. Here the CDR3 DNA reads TGCAGTGCTAGCATAACAGGGGCGAGCTATGGCTACACCTTC.

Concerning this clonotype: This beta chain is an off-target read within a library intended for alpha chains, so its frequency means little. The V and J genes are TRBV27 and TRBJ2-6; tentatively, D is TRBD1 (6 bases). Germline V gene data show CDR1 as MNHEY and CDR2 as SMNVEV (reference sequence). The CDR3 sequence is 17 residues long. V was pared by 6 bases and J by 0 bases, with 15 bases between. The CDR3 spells CASSLSGTFSGANVLTF. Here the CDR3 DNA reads TGTGCCAGCAGCCTATCGGGGACATTCTCTGGGGCCAACGTCCTGACTTTC.

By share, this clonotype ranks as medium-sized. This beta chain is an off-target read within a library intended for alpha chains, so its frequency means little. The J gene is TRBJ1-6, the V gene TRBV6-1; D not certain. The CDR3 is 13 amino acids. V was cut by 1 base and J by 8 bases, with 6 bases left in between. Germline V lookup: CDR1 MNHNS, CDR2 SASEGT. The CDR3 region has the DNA TGTGCCAGCAGTGAAGGGAAATATTCACCCCTCCACTTT. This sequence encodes CASSEGKYSPLHF.

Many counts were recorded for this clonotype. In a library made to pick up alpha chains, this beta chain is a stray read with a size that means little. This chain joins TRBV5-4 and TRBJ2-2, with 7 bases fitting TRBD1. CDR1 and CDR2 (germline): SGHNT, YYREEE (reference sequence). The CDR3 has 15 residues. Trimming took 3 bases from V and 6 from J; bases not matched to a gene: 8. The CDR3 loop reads CASSYGDRRAGELFF. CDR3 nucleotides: TGTGCCAGCAGCTACGGGGACAGACGGGCCGGGGAGCTGTTTTTT.

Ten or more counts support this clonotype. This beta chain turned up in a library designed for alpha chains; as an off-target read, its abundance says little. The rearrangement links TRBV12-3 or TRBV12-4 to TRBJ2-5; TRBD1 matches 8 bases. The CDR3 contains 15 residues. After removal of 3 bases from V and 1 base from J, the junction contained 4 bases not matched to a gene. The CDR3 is CASSFETGAQETQYF. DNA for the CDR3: TGTGCCAGCAGTTTCGAGACAGGGGCCCAAGAGACCCAGTACTTC.

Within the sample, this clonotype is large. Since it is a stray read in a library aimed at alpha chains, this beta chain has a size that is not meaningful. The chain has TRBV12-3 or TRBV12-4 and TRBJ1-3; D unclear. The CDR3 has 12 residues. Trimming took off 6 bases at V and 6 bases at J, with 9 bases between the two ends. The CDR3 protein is CASSPGSNTIYF. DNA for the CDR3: TGTGCCAGCAGCCCTGGCTCAAACACCATATATTTT.

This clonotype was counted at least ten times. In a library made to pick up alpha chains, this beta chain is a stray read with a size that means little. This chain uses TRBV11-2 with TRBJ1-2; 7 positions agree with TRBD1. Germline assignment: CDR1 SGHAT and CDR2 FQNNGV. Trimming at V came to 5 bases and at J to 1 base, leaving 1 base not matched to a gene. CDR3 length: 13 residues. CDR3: CASSRDSNYGYTF. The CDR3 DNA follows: TGTGCCAGCAGCCGGGACAGTAACTATGGCTACACCTTC.

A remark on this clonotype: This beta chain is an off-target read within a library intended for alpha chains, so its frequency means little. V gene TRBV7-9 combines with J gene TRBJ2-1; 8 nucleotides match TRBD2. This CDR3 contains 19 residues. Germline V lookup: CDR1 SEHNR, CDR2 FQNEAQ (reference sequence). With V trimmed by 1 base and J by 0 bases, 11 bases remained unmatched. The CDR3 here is CASSLGPLAEWTSYNEQFF. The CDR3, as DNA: TGTGCCAGCAGCTTAGGCCCACTAGCGGAATGGACCTCCTACAATGAGCAGTTCTTC.

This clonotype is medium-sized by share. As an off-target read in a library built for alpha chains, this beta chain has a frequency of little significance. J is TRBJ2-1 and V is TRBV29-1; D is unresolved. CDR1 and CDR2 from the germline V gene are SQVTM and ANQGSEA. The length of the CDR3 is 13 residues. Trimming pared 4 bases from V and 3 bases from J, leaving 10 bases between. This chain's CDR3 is CSVGATVYNEQFF. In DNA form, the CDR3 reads TGCAGCGTTGGGGCAACCGTCTACAATGAGCAGTTCTTC.

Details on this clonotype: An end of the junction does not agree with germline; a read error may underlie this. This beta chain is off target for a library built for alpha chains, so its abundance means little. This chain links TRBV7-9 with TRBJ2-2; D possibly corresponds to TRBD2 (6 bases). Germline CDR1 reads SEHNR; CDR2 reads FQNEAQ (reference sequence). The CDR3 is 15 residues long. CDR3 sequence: CASSYHSQRTGGLFF. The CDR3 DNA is TGTGCCAGCAGCTACCACAGCCAGCGAACCGGGGGGCTGTTTTTT. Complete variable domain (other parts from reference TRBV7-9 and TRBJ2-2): DTGVSQNPRHKITKRGQNVTFRCDPISEHNRLYWYRQTLGQGPEFLTYFQNEAQLEKSRLLSDRFSAERPKGSFSTLEIQRTEQGDSAMYLCASSYHSQRTGGLFFGEGSRLTVL.

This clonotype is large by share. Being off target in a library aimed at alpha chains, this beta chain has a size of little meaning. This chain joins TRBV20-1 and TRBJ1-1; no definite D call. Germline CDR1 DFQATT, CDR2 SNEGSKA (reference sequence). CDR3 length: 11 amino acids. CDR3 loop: CSAEKNTEAFF. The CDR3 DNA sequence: TGCAGCGCTGAGAAGAACACTGAAGCTTTCTTT.

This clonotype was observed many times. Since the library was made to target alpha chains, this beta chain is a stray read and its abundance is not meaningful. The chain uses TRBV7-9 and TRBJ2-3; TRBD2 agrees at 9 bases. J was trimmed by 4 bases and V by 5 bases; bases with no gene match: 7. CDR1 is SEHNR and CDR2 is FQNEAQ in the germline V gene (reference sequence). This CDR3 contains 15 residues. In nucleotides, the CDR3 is TGTGCCAGCAGCCGTAGCGGGAGCGTGGCAGATACGCAGTATTTT. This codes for CASSRSGSVADTQYF.

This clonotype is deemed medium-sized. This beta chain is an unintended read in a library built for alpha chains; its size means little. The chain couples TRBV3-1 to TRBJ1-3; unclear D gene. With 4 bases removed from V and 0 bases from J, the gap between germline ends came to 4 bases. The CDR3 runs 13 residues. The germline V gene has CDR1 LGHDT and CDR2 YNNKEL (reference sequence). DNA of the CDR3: TGTGCCAGCAGCCCCAGCTCTGGAAACACCATATATTTT. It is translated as CASSPSSGNTIYF.

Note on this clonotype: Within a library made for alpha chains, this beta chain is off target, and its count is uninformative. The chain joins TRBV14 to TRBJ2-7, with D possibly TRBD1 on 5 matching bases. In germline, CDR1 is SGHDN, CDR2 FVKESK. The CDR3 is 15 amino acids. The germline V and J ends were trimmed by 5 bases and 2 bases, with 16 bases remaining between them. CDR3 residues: CASSYGQTIAYEQYF. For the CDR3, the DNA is TGTGCCAGCAGCTACGGACAAACTATCGCCTACGAGCAGTACTTC.